The clone carrying this T cell receptor beta chain occurred once. Its antigen is not identified. This sample was taken from a study of Graves' ophthalmopathy and Graves' hyperthyroidism. Looking at the study overall: Stable hyperthyroidism meant no ophthalmopathy within 18 months of follow-up. General study findings and limits: Most expanded clonotypes from thyroid (those above 0.001 frequency) were also found in blood.

Amplification targeted the TCR beta CDR3 regions, with RNA transcripts as the source material. RT-PCR was first run with HTBI primers, then multiplex PCR in a second round. TCRdb reprocessed the multiplex PCR reads with MiXCR, giving one entry per CDR3 protein. The sample holds roughly 1.1 million distinct CDR3 sequences, 35% to 40% seen once. The CDR3 spans 15 residues. Germline CDR1 reads LNHNV; CDR2 reads YYDKDF (reference sequence). The ends were cut back, 3 bases at V and 4 bases at J, with 15 bases in the middle. The evidence that diagnosis relied on was clinical symptoms, serum thyroxine, TRAb, thyroid ultrasound and orbital computed tomography.

The chain couples TRBV15 to TRBJ2-5; possibly TRBD1 for D (6 bases). Sequencing input: peripheral blood or thyroid tissue (not recorded which). The sequence came from an adult man with Graves' hyperthyroidism. CDR3 nucleotide sequence: TGTGCCACCAGCAGCCAGGACAGTGAAGGAGAGACCCAGTACTTC. Residues: CATSSQDSEGETQYF.